This T cell receptor beta chain was sequenced during a study of T-cell memory formation after mild COVID-19. Overall study findings and caveats: Clones which contracted sat mainly in CM and EM if CD4+, and in EMRA if CD8+. Day 15 to 85 contracting clones showed balanced CD4/CD8; later expanders leaned CD4+.

This clonotype turned up a few times. Antigen specificity is unknown. One entry per CDR3 protein, called by TCRdb with MiXCR from the 5' RACE reads. The sample lists over 350,000 distinct CDR3 sequences, approximately 24% occurring once. Losses at the gene ends were 0 bases for V and 0 bases for J; bases not matched to a gene: 2. Germline V gene sequence: CDR1 SGHTA, CDR2 FQGNSA. The CDR3 consists of 16 residues. The chain joins TRBV7-2 to TRBJ2-1; 7 bases fit TRBD2. This receptor was obtained from an adult woman who had mild COVID-19 (a few samples of this study predate the infection). Cell type and time point are not known. Sequenced material: PBMCs or a T cell subset sorted from them (not recorded which). CDR3 nucleotide sequence: TGTGCCAGCAGCTTAGCTCCTAGCGGCTCCTACAATGAGCAGTTCTTC. Translating it yields CASSLAPSGSYNEQFF.